Here is one T cell receptor beta chain with its context. The antigen is not known. V was cut by 1 base and J by 6 bases, with 7 bases left in between. Germline loops: CDR1 LNHDA, CDR2 SQIVND (reference sequence). The CDR3 covers 13 residues. This sample is part of a study of T cells in Graves' hyperthyroidism and ophthalmopathy. Amplification of TCR beta CDR3 regions used RNA as the template. The TCR CDR3 first-round RT-PCR relied on the HTBI primer set. In TCRdb, the multiplex PCR reads were re-called with MiXCR into one record per CDR3 protein. The sample has approximately 400,000 distinct CDR3 sequences, roughly 25% seen once. The study, taken as a whole, reports: Blood also contained most expanded thyroid clonotypes above 0.001.

The sequence was collected from a man aged 50 to 59 with Graves' hyperthyroidism. The sequencing sample was made of blood. The chain links TRBV19 to TRBJ2-1; D uncertain. The CDR3 here is CASSIVAGNEQFF. The CDR3 DNA follows: TGTGCCAGTAGTATAGTAGCTGGCAATGAGCAGTTCTTC. Supplemented by reference TRBV19 and TRBJ2-1, the full variable domain reads DGGITQSPKYLFRKEGQNVTLSCEQNLNHDAMYWYRQDPGQGLRLIYYSQIVNDFQKGDIAEGYSVSREKKESFPLTVTSAQKNPTAFYLCASSIVAGNEQFFGPGTRLTVL.